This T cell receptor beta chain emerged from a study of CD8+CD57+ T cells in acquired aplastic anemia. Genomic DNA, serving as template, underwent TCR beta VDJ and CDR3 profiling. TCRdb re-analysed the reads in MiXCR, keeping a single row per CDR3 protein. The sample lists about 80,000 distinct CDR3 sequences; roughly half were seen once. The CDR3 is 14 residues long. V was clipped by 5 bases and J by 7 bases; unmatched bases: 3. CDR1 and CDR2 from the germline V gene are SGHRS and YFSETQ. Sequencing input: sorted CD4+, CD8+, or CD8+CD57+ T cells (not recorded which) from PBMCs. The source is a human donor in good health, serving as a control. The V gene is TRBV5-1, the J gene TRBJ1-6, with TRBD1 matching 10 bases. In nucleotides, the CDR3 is TGCGCCAGCAGTCGGGACAGGGGAAATTCACCCCTCCACTTT. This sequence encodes CASSRDRGNSPLHF. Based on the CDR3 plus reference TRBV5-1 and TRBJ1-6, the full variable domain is KAGVTQTPRYLIKTRGQQVTLSCSPISGHRSVSWYQQTPGQGLQFLFEYFSETQRNKGNFPGRFSGRQFSNSRSEMNVSTLELGDSALYLCASSRDRGNSPLHFGNGTRLTVT.